This TCR beta chain was identified in a study of blood T cells in healthy people across ages. Study observations and caveats: Naive CD4+ cells and diversity were both higher in long-lived donors than in aged donors. Roughly linear declines in TCR beta diversity per million T cells occurred with age.

V was clipped by 5 bases and J by 10 bases; unmatched bases: 11. CDR3 length: 14 residues. Germline V gene sequence: CDR1 DFQATT, CDR2 SNEGSKA (reference sequence). Aged roughly 6 to 90, donors were systemically healthy Caucasians from Russia. Notes on this clonotype: Its specificity is not known.

Combining a sample-barcoded 5' primer with a J-beta primer mix, a second PCR ran for roughly 7 to 12 cycles. Every sample gave at least 2.5 million paired-end reads containing CDR3. TCRdb fed the 5' RACE reads into MiXCR, producing one record per CDR3 protein. The table includes hundreds of thousands of distinct CDR3 sequences, roughly half detected once. The chain employs TRBV20-1 and TRBJ2-1; TRBD2 aligns across 10 bases. The TCR was taken from a woman older than 75 in good health. Sequencing was performed on blood. The DNA for the CDR3 is TGCAGTGCTGCTACTAGCGGGACTCCCCTCGAGCAGTTCTTC. Its protein product is CSAATSGTPLEQFF.